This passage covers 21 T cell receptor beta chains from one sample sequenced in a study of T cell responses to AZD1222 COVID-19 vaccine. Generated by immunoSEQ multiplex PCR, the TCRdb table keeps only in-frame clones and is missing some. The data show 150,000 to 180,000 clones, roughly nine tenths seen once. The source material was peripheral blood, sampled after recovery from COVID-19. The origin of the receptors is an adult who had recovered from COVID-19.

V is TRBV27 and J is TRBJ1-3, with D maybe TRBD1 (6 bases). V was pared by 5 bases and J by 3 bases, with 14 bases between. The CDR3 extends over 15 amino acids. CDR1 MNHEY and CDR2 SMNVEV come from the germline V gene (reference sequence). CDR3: CASSHTPGDGNTIYF. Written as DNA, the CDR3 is TGTGCCAGCAGTCACACTCCAGGGGATGGAAACACCATATATTTT.

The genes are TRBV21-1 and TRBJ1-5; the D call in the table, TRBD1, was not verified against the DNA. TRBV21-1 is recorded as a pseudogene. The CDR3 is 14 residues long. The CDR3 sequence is CASSIQGSNQPQHF. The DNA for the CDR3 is TGTGCCAGCAGCATACAGGGGAGCAATCAGCCCCAGCATTTT.

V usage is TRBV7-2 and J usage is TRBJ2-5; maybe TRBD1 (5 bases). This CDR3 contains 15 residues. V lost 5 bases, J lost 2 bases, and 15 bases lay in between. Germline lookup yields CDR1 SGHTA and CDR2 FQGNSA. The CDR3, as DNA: TGTGCCAGCAGCCCAGACTGGGGCCGACAAGAGACCCAGTACTTC. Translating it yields CASSPDWGRQETQYF.

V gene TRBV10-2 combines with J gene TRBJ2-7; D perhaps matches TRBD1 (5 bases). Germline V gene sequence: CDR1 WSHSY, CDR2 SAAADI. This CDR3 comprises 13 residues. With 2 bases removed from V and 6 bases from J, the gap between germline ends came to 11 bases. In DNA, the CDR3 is TGCGCCAGCAGTGAGAAAGGAAGGGGCGAGCAGTACTTC. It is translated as CASSEKGRGEQYF.

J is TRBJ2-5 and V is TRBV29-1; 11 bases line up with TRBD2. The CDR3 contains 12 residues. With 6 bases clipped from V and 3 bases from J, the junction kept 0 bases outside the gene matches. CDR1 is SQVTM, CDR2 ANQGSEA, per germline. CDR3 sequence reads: CSVGLAEETQYF. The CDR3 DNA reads TGCAGCGTGGGACTAGCGGAAGAGACCCAGTACTTC.

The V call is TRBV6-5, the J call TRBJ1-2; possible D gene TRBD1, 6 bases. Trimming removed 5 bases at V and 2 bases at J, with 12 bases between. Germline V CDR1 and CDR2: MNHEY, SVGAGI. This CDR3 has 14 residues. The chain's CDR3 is CASSTRRGNYGYTF. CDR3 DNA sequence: TGTGCCAGCAGTACACGAAGGGGGAACTATGGCTACACCTTC.

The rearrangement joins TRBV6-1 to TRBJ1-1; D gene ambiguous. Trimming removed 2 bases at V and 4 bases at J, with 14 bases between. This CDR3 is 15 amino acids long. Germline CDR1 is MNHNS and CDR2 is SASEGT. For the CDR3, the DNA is TGTGCCAGCAGTGAACTTGTCGGAGCATTCACTGAAGCTTTCTTT. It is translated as CASSELVGAFTEAFF.

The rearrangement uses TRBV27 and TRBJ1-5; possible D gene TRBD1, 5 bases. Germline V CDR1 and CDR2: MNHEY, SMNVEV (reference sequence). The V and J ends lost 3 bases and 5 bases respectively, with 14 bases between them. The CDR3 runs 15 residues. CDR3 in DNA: TGTGCCAGCAGTTTCTGGGGGGGGGAAGATCAGCCCCAGCATTTT. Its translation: CASSFWGGEDQPQHF.

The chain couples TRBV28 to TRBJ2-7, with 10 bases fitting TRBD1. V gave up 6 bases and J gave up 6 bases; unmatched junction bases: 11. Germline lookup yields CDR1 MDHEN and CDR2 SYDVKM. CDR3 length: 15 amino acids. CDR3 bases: TGTGCCAGCAGGAAGACAGGGGGCAAGGTCCGCGAGCAGTACTTC. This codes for CASRKTGGKVREQYF.

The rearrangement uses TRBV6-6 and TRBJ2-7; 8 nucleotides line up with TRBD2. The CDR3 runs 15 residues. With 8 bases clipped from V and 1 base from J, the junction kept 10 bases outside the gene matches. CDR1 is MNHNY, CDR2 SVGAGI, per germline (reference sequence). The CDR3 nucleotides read TGTGCCAGCCACGGGAGGGACAAGGCATCCTACGAGCAGTACTTC. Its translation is CASHGRDKASYEQYF.

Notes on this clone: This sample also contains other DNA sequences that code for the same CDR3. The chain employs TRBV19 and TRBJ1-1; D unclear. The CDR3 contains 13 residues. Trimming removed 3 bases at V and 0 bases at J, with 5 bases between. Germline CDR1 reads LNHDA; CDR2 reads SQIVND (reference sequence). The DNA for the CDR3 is TGTGCCAGTAGTATTGACGTGAACACTGAAGCTTTCTTT. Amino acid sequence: CASSIDVNTEAFF.

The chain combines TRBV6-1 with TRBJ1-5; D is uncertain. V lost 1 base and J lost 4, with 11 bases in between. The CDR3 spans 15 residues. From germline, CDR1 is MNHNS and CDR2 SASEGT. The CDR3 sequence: CASSEGSGGNQPQHF. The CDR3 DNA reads TGTGCCAGCAGTGAAGGGAGTGGCGGAAATCAGCCCCAGCATTTT.

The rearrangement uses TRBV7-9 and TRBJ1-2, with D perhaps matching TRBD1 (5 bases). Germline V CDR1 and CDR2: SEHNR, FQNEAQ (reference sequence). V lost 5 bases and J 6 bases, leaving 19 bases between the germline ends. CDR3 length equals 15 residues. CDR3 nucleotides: TGTGCCAGCAGCATCCGGGACTCAGGGCACAATGGCTACACCTTC. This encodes CASSIRDSGHNGYTF.

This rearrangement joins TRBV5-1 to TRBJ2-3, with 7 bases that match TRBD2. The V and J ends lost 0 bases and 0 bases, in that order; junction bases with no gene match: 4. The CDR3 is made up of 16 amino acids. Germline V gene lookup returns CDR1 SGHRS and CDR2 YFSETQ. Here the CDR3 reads CASSLERGPSTDTQYF. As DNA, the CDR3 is TGCGCCAGCAGCTTGGAGCGGGGCCCTAGCACAGATACGCAGTATTTT.

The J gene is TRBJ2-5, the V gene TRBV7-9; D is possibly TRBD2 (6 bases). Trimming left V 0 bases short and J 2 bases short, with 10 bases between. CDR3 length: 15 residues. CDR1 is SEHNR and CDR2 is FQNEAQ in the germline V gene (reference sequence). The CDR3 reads CASSLAGGGQETQYF. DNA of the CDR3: TGTGCCAGCAGCTTAGCGGGGGGTGGACAAGAGACCCAGTACTTC.

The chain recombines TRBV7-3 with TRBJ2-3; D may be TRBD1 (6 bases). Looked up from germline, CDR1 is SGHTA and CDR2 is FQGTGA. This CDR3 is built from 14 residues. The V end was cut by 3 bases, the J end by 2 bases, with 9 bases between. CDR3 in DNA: TGTGCCAGCAGCTTGGGGACACCCACAGATACGCAGTATTTT. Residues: CASSLGTPTDTQYF.

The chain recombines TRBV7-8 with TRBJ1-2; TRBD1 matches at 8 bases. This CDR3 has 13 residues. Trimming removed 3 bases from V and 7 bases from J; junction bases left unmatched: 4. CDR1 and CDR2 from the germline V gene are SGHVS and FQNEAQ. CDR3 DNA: TGTGCCAGCAGCTTGACAGGGGAGGGTGGCTACACCTTC. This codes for CASSLTGEGGYTF.

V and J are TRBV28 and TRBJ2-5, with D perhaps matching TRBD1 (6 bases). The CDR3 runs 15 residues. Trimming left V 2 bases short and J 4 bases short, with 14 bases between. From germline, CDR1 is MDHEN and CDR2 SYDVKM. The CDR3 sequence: CASSLTLQGRETQYF. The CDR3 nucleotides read TGTGCCAGCAGTTTAACCCTACAGGGACGAGAGACCCAGTACTTC.

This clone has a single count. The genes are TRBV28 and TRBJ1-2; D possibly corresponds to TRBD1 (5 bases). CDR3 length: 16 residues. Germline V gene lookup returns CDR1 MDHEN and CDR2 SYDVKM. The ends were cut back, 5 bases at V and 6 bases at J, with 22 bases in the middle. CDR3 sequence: CASSLPFVRRDHGYTF. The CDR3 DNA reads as TGTGCCAGCAGTCTCCCTTTTGTTCGAAGGGACCATGGCTACACCTTC.

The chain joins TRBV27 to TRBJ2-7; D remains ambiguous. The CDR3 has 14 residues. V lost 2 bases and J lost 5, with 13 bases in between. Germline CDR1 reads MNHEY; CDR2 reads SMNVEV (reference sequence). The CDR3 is CASSLMGANNEQYF. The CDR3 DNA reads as TGTGCCAGCAGTTTAATGGGCGCGAACAACGAGCAGTACTTC.

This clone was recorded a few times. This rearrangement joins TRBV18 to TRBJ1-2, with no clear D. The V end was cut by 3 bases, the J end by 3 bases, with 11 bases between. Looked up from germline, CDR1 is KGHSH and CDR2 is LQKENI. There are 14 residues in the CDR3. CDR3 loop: CASSPTAVDYGYTF. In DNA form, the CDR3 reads TGTGCCAGCTCACCGACGGCAGTTGACTATGGCTACACCTTC.